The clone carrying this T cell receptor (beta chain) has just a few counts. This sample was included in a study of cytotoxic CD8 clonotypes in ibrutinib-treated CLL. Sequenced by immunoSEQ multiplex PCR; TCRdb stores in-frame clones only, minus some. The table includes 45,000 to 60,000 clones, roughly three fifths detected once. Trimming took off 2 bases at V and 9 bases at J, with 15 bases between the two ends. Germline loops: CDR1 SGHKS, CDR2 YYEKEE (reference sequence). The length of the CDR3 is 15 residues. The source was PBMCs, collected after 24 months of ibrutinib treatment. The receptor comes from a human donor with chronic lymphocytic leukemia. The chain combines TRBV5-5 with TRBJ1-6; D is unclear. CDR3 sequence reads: CASSLGGGKRSPLHF. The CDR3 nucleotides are TGTGCCAGCAGCTTAGGAGGCGGGAAACGTTCACCCCTCCACTTT.